The rows below give T cell receptor beta chains drawn from one sample of a study of blood T cell repertoires in COVID-19. Only in-frame clones appear in the TCRdb table, and some are missing; sequencing was by immunoSEQ multiplex PCR. The table records under 300,000 clones, about 85% of them present only once. The sequencing input was peripheral blood. The origin of the receptors is a man younger than 30 with active or convalescent COVID-19. CDR3s include the opening cysteine and the closing phenylalanine or tryptophan. The order of the fields is J gene, CDR3 length, V gene, CDR3 protein.

>TRBJ2-1|13|TRBV24-1
CATSDFSVNEQFF
>TRBJ2-1|14|TRBV19
CASMRTSGNYEQFF
>TRBJ2-1|14|TRBV18
CASSPPGQGNEQFF
>TRBJ2-7|12|TRBV3-1/TRBV3-2
CASSHLTHEQYF
>TRBJ2-7|14|TRBV3-1/TRBV3-2
CASSQGSIIYEQYF
>TRBJ1-4|15|TRBV7-9
CASSNYRGTGEKLFF
>TRBJ2-3|16|TRBV7-6
CASSPFTRQGTDTQYF
>TRBJ2-7|13|TRBV11-3
CASSSQGSYEQYF
>TRBJ2-7|13|TRBV12-3/TRBV12-4
CASSFGTGHEQYF
>TRBJ2-2|12|TRBV7-3
CASSSGGGELFF
>TRBJ1-3|15|TRBV6-6
CASLALGGSGNTIYF
>TRBJ2-7|16|TRBV19
CASSIRGGSPPYEQYF
>TRBJ1-5|15|TRBV6-5
CASSYMGGSGQPQHF
>TRBJ2-2|13|TRBV29-1
CSVSSGGTGELFF
>TRBJ1-6|17|TRBV2
CASSRWTQPTPNSPLHF
>TRBJ2-1|15|TRBV29-1
CSVEGLAAKIDEQFF
>TRBJ2-3|15|TRBV9
CASSVVAGEVDTQYF
>TRBJ1-4|14|TRBV19
CASSVQNIGEKLFF
>TRBJ1-1|12|TRBV28
CASSFQGTEAFF
>TRBJ1-5|14|TRBV10-3
CAISDWGGNQPQHF
>TRBJ2-3|16|TRBV5-4
CASRTGGSGGMDTQYF
>TRBJ1-4|15|TRBV5-1
CASSPTGVANEKLFF
>TRBJ2-7|14|TRBV27
CASRPSGLAGEQYF
>TRBJ2-2|16|TRBV27
CASSRYRGADTGELFF
>TRBJ2-5|12|TRBV21-1
CASSDSGETQYF
>TRBJ2-5|15|TRBV11-3
CASSSPMISGETQYF
>TRBJ2-5|13|TRBV18
CASSPDIGETQYF
>TRBJ1-2|13|TRBV12-3/TRBV12-4
CASRKGRGGGYTF
>TRBJ1-3|14|TRBV15
CATSGPRAGNTIYF
>TRBJ1-1|12|TRBV13
CASSLGQIEAFF
>TRBJ2-2|17|TRBV5-1
CASSLYARQGNPGELFF
>TRBJ2-7|16|TRBV5-1
CASYSDAGTGTYEQYF
>TRBJ1-5|13|TRBV27
CASRHNSNQPQHF
>TRBJ2-5|13|TRBV7-9
CASSFSGRGTQYF
>TRBJ1-6|19|TRBV3-1/TRBV3-2
CASSQISRQSISYNSPLHF
>TRBJ2-3|13|TRBV11-3
CASSTGVADTQYF
>TRBJ2-1|15|TRBV7-6
CASSNLGGDYNEQFF
>TRBJ2-4|13|TRBV24-1
CATSVGGEDIQYF
>TRBJ2-7|14|TRBV19
CASSAGTRLVKQYF
>TRBJ1-5|13|TRBV12-5
CASGDRFYQPQHF
>TRBJ2-3|16|TRBV5-1
CASSYPSGTSTDTQYF
>TRBJ1-5|15|TRBV2
CASSEASSLGQPQHF
>TRBJ1-3|13|TRBV6-5
CASPPGAGNTIYF
>TRBJ1-6|16|TRBV19
CASSPRDISPYSPLHF
>TRBJ2-5|15|TRBV24-1
CATSTRQGEMETQYF
>TRBJ2-1|17|TRBV27
CASSFGPQAGTYNEQFF
>TRBJ1-2|11|TRBV30
CAWSAGYGYTF
>TRBJ2-7|11|TRBV2
CASRSGHPALF
>TRBJ2-3|15|TRBV11-2
CASSNSLAGADTQYF
>TRBJ1-2|14|TRBV24-1
CATSRAEGAYGYTF
>TRBJ1-6|14|TRBV18
CASSPEDRVSPLHF
>TRBJ1-1|13|TRBV7-3
CASSLLPNTEAFF
>TRBJ1-6|14|TRBV11-3
CASTLIGTGSPLHF